One T cell receptor (beta chain) is described in this entry. These data come from a study of blood T cells in healthy people across ages. Across the whole study: T cells yielded about one barcoded beta molecule per two cells through template switching.

The use of a sample-barcoded 5' primer and a J-beta primer mix characterized a second PCR of roughly 6 to 11 cycles. TCRdb fed the 5' RACE reads into MiXCR, producing one record per CDR3 protein. The data show 800,000 to 900,000 distinct CDR3 sequences, less than 80% seen once. The sample providers were healthy Caucasian people from Russia, aged roughly 6 to 90. Every donor contributed about 10 milliliters of peripheral blood by blood draw. There were at least 6 micrograms of total RNA extracted from every sample. Source material: blood. The receptor was derived from a young man in good health.

CDR3 sequence: CATSDPGGGQPQHF. CDR3 nucleotide sequence: TGTGCCACCAGTGATCCGGGGGGAGGCCAGCCCCAGCATTTT. The V call is TRBV24-1, the J call TRBJ1-5; a possible D gene is TRBD1 (5 bases). The CDR3 loop spans 14 amino acids. The V end was cut by 3 bases, the J end by 7 bases, with 12 bases between. In germline, CDR1 is KGHDR, CDR2 SFDVKD.